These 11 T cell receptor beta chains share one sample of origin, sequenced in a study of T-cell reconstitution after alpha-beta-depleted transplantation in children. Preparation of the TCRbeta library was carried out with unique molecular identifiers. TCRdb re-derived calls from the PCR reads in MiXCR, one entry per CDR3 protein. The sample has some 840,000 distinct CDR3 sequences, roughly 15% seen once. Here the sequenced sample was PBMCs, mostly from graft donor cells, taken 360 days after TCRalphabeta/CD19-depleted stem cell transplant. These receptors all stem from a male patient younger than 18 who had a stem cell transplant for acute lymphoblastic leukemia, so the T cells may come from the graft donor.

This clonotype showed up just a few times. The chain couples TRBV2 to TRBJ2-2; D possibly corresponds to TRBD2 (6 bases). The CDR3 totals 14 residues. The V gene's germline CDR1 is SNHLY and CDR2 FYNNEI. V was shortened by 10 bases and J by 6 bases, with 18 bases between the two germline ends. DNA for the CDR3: TGTGCCAAGGGACTCCGCTTGGGTCCCGGGGAGCTGTTTTTT. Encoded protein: CAKGLRLGPGELFF.

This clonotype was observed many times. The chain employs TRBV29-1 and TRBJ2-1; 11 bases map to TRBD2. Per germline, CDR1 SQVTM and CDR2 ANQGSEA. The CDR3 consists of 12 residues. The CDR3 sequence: CQGTSGYNEQFF. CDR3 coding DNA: TGCCAGGGGACTAGCGGTTACAATGAGCAGTTCTTC.

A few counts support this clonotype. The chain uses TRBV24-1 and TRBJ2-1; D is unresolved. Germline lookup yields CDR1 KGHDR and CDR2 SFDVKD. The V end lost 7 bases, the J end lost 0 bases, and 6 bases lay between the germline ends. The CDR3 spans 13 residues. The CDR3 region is CATRTDSYNEQFF. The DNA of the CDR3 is TGTGCCACCAGGACGGACTCCTACAATGAGCAGTTCTTC.

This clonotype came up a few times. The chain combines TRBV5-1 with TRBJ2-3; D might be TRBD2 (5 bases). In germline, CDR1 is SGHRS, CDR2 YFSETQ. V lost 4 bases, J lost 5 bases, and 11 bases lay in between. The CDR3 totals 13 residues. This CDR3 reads CASSLAGKDTQYF. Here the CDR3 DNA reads TGCGCCAGCAGCCTAGCCGGGAAAGATACGCAGTATTTT.

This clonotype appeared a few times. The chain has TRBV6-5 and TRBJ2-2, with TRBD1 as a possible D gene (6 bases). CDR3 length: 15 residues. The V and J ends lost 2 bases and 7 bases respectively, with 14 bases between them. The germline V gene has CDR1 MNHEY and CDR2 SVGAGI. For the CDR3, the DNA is TGTGCCAGCAGTTACGGAAGGGGGAAATTCGGGGAGCTGTTTTTT. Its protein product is CASSYGRGKFGELFF.

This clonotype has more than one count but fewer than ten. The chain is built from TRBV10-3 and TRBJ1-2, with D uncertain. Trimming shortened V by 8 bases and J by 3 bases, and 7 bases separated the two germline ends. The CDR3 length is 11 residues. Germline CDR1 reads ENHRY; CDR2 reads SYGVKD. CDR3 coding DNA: TGTGCCATCGGTCCACACTATGGCTACACCTTC. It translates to CAIGPHYGYTF.

The CDR3 sequence: CASSQSRRSYEQYF. For the CDR3, the DNA is TGTGCCAGCAGCCAAAGTCGCCGCTCCTACGAGCAGTACTTC. The rearrangement links TRBV3-1 to TRBJ2-7; D ambiguous. Germline V lookup: CDR1 LGHDT, CDR2 YNNKEL (reference sequence). CDR3 length: 14 amino acids. V lost 2 bases and J 0 bases, leaving 8 bases between the germline ends.

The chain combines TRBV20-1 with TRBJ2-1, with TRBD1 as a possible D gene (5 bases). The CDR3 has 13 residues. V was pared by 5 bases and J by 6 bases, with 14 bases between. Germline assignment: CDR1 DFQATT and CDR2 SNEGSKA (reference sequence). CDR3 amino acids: CSAGAVGSNEQFF. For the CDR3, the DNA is TGCAGTGCTGGGGCTGTCGGTAGCAATGAGCAGTTCTTC.

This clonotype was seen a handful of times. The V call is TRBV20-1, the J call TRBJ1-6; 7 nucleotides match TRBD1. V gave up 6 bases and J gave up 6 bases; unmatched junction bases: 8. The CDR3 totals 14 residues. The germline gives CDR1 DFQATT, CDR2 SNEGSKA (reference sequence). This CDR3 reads CSAYLNRGNSPLHF. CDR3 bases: TGCAGTGCGTACCTTAACAGGGGTAATTCACCCCTCCACTTT.

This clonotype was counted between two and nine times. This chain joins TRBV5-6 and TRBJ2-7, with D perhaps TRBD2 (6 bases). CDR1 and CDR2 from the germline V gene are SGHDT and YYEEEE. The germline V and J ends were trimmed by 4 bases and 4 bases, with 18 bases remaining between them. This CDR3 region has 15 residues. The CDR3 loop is CASSPLAHPSYEQYF. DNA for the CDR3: TGTGCCAGCAGCCCTCTAGCGCACCCCTCTTACGAGCAGTACTTC.

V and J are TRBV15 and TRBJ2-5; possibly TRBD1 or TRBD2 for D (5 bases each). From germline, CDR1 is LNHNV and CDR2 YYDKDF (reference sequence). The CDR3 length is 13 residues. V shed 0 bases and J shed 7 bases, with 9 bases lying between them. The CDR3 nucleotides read TGTGCCACCAGCAGAGACAGGGACGGGACCCAGTACTTC. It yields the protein CATSRDRDGTQYF.